These T cell receptor beta chains were read from a single sample in a study of blood T cell repertoires in COVID-19. Profiled with immunoSEQ multiplex PCR; TCRdb holds only in-frame clones, not every one. The sample yields roughly 200,000 clones, over 80% seen once. Sample: peripheral blood. The receptor source for this set is a middle-aged woman with COVID-19, enrolled during active disease. Each CDR3 is given with its conserved first and last residue. D genes are given only for firm matches. A clone size is listed for some rows: how often the clone was seen (once, few, many), or a class if it is expanded.

TRBD2	.	TRBV9	TRBJ2-2	TGTGCCAGCAGCGTAGCGAGCGGGAGCGGGGAGCTGTTTTTT	CASSVASGSGELFF
.	.	TRBV5-5	TRBJ2-3	TGTGCCAGCAGCTTGTTTTCAGGGGGCACAGATACGCAGTATTTT	CASSLFSGGTDTQYF
TRBD2	.	TRBV19	TRBJ2-7	TGTGCCAGTAGTATTAGTGCGACTAGCGGGAATTACGAGCAGTACTTC	CASSISATSGNYEQYF
.	once	TRBV19	TRBJ1-5	TGTGCCAGTAGTAACACCCCCGGAGGCAATCAGCCCCAGCATTTT	CASSNTPGGNQPQHF
.	.	TRBV29-1	TRBJ1-2	TGCAGCGTTGAAGTAAGCAGGGCTGGGGGCTACACCTTC	CSVEVSRAGGYTF
TRBD1	.	TRBV19	TRBJ1-2	TGTGCCAGTAGGGGGACAGGGATAACCTATGGCTACACCTTC	CASRGTGITYGYTF
.	.	TRBV14	TRBJ1-6	TGTGCCAGCAGTGGACAGCTTCTAAATTCACCCCTCCACTTT	CASSGQLLNSPLHF
TRBD2	.	TRBV2	TRBJ2-7	TGTGCCAGCAGTGGACTAGCGGGAGTGGGAGAGCAGTACTTC	CASSGLAGVGEQYF
TRBD2	.	TRBV12-3/TRBV12-4	TRBJ2-1	TGTGCCAGCAGATTGAGCGGGAGCAATGAGCAGTTCTTC	CASRLSGSNEQFF
.	.	TRBV6-6	TRBJ1-5	TGTGCCAGCAAGTTGTCGGGAGTAAGCAATCAGCCCCAGCATTTT	CASKLSGVSNQPQHF
.	.	TRBV5-6	TRBJ1-3	TGTGCCAGCAGCCCCCTGGGAAACACCATATATTTT	CASSPLGNTIYF
TRBD1	.	TRBV10-1	TRBJ2-2	TGCGCCAGCAGCATTACAGGGGGCGCGGGCACCGGGGAGCTGTTTTTT	CASSITGGAGTGELFF
.	.	TRBV6-6	TRBJ1-3	TGTGCCAGCAGAATGGACAGCTCTGGAAACACCATATATTTT	CASRMDSSGNTIYF
.	.	TRBV11-3	TRBJ2-5	TGTGCCAGCAGCCTGCAGGGGCGGGCAGAGACCCAGTACTTC	CASSLQGRAETQYF
.	.	TRBV4-1	TRBJ2-7	TGCGCCAGCAGCCAGATAGGGGGTTCCTACGAGCAGTACTTC	CASSQIGGSYEQYF
TRBD2	.	TRBV6-6	TRBJ2-1	TGTGCCAGCGTAGCGGGAGACTACAATGAGCAGTTCTTC	CASVAGDYNEQFF
.	.	TRBV2	TRBJ2-7	TGTGCCAGCACCCACGGACAGATCTACGAGCAGTACTTC	CASTHGQIYEQYF
.	.	TRBV18	TRBJ1-6	TGTGCCAGCTCAGAGGGCAATTCACCCCTCCACTTT	CASSEGNSPLHF
.	.	TRBV5-1	TRBJ2-6	TGCGCCAGCAGCTTGCCAGGGGTCGGGGCCAACGTCCTGACTTTC	CASSLPGVGANVLTF
TRBD1	.	TRBV27	TRBJ1-2	TGTGCCAGCAGTTTATCTGGTCAGGGGGGCTATGGCTACACCTTC	CASSLSGQGGYGYTF
.	.	TRBV6-5	TRBJ1-2	TGTGCCAGCAGTTACTCGGGGCAGGAAACTGGAGGCTACACCTTC	CASSYSGQETGGYTF
TRBD1	few	TRBV11-1	TRBJ1-2	TGTGCCAGCAGCTTAGCGGGACAGAGAGGCTACACCTTC	CASSLAGQRGYTF
.	.	TRBV28	TRBJ2-7	TGTGCCAGCAGTCCGACGGGACACCCGAACTACGAGCAGTACTTC	CASSPTGHPNYEQYF
TRBD2	.	TRBV4-2	TRBJ2-7	TGTGCCAGCAGCCAAGCTTCAAGCGGGACCTACGAGCAGTACTTC	CASSQASSGTYEQYF
TRBD1	once	TRBV5-4	TRBJ1-6	TGTGCCAGCACCCTCACGACAGGGGACGATTCACCCCTCCACTTT	CASTLTTGDDSPLHF
.	once	TRBV11-1	TRBJ2-1	TGTGCCAGCAGCCTACCAGGTGAGCAGTTCTTC	CASSLPGEQFF
.	.	TRBV5-4	TRBJ2-3	TGTGCCAGCAGCTTCACCCCGGTGGAGGGACCCTCGTATTTT	CASSFTPVEGPSYF
TRBD1	.	TRBV6-5	TRBJ1-2	TGTGCCAGTGGCCCGGGACAGAGCGTTAGGGGCTACACCTTC	CASGPGQSVRGYTF
.	once	TRBV20-1	TRBJ2-7	TGCAGTGCTAGATATGTTGACGAGCAGTACTTC	CSARYVDEQYF
TRBD2	.	TRBV4-1	TRBJ2-1	TGCGCCAGCAGCGGGACTAGCGGACACAATGAGCAGTTCTTC	CASSGTSGHNEQFF
TRBD2	.	TRBV19	TRBJ2-2	TGTGCCACCTCGTGGGCGGGAGCAAACACCGGGGAGCTGTTTTTT	CATSWAGANTGELFF
TRBD2	few	TRBV10-2	TRBJ2-7	TGCGCCACCAGTCCCGGGACTAGCGGGAGGGGCTCCTACGAGCAGTACTTC	CATSPGTSGRGSYEQYF
.	.	TRBV19	TRBJ1-1	TGTGCCAGTAGTAGCAGGGCAAACACTGAAGCTTTCTTT	CASSSRANTEAFF
TRBD1	.	TRBV28	TRBJ2-7	TGTGCCAGCACCCCCCAGACAGGGCCCTCCTACGAGCAGTACTTC	CASTPQTGPSYEQYF
.	once	TRBV5-4	TRBJ1-3	TGTGCCAGCAGCTTGGGGGGCCCGGTGGGGGGCTCTGGAAACACCATATATTTT	CASSLGGPVGGSGNTIYF
TRBD1	.	TRBV7-2	TRBJ1-5	TGTGCCAGCAGCCAGTACAGGGGTGGCAATCAGCCCCAGCATTTT	CASSQYRGGNQPQHF
TRBD2	few	TRBV4-2	TRBJ2-2	TGTGCCAGCAGCCTCACTAGCGGGAGGGCTTCCGCGAACACCGGGGAGCTGTTTTTT	CASSLTSGRASANTGELFF
.	.	TRBV29-1	TRBJ2-1	TGCAGCGTTTCAGTCTACAATGAGCAGTTCTTC	CSVSVYNEQFF
.	.	TRBV5-4	TRBJ1-2	TGTGCCAGCAGCGCCACCGGGACTCTCTATGGCTACACCTTC	CASSATGTLYGYTF
.	few	TRBV19	TRBJ1-1	TGTGCTCAGGAGGGAGGGGACGCTGAAGCTTTCTTT	CAQEGGDAEAFF
TRBD1	.	TRBV6-5	TRBJ1-2	TGTGCCAGCAGCTTTTCCAGGGGGGACTATGGCTACACCTTC	CASSFSRGDYGYTF
.	few	TRBV21-1	TRBJ1-6	TGTGCCAGCAGCAAAGGGACAGGGGTAAGCTCCTATAATTCACCCCTCCACTTT	CASSKGTGVSSYNSPLHF
TRBD1	.	TRBV12-5	TRBJ2-6	TGTGCTAGTGGTCCGGACAGGGACGCTGGGGCCAACGTCCTGACTTTC	CASGPDRDAGANVLTF
TRBD1	.	TRBV29-1	TRBJ1-5	TGCAGCGTTGAGGGGACAGACCATCAGCCCCAGCATTTT	CSVEGTDHQPQHF
.	.	TRBV24-1	TRBJ1-2	TGTGCCACCAGTGATTTCGACATGGGTTCAGGTGGCTACACCTTC	CATSDFDMGSGGYTF
.	.	TRBV2	TRBJ2-2	TGTGCCAGCAGTGAAATCACGGCCCAGGGAACCGGGGAGCTGTTTTTT	CASSEITAQGTGELFF
TRBD2	few	TRBV19	TRBJ2-1	TGTGCCAGTAGTGGCGGGAGGGCCGGCTACAATGAGCAGTTCTTC	CASSGGRAGYNEQFF
TRBD2	.	TRBV12-3/TRBV12-4	TRBJ2-7	TGTGCCAGCACCCCGGGAGGGATGAGCGAGCAGTACTTC	CASTPGGMSEQYF
.	few	TRBV5-4	TRBJ2-7	TGTGCCAGCAGCTTGCCGGGACTTCGCCAAGGGAACGAGCAGTACTTC	CASSLPGLRQGNEQYF
.	.	TRBV28	TRBJ2-3	TGTGCCAGCAGTCTAAGCACAGATACGCAGTATTTT	CASSLSTDTQYF
.	.	TRBV12-1	TRBJ2-2	TGTGCCAGCAGCTCCCCCCAGGGGCAGGGGGAGCTGTTTTTT	CASSSPQGQGELFF
.	.	TRBV5-3	TRBJ2-5	TGTGCCAGAACGACAAGGACCCAGTACTTC	CARTTRTQYF
TRBD1	.	TRBV6-4	TRBJ2-2	TGTGCCAGCAGCGGTGGACAGGGTGTGACCGGGGAGCTGTTTTTT	CASSGGQGVTGELFF
.	once	TRBV19	TRBJ1-3	TGTGCCAGTAAGTCGGGGTGGCGAGCTGATTTCTCTGGAAACACCATATATTTT	CASKSGWRADFSGNTIYF
.	.	TRBV6-6	TRBJ1-1	TGTGCCAGCAGGCGTGGGGGCGAGTCCACTGAAGCTTTCTTT	CASRRGGESTEAFF
.	.	TRBV2	TRBJ1-1	TGTGCCAGCCAGACAGTATCTATTAAGAACACTGAAGCTTTCTTT	CASQTVSIKNTEAFF
TRBD2	few	TRBV9	TRBJ2-1	TGTGCCAGCAGCGTCGGACTAGCGGGGGAAGGGTCCTACAATGAGCAGTTCTTC	CASSVGLAGEGSYNEQFF
TRBD2	.	TRBV18	TRBJ2-2	TGTGCCAGCTCACCAAAGCCGGGACTAGCGGGGATTGAGAACACCGGGGAGCTGTTTTTT	CASSPKPGLAGIENTGELFF
.	.	TRBV6-5	TRBJ1-1	TGTGCCAGCAGTTACAACAACAGGGCGGTTGAAGCTTTCTTT	CASSYNNRAVEAFF
TRBD1	once	TRBV20-1	TRBJ1-2	TGCAGTGCGGGACAGGGGCCCCGAGGAGGCTTC	CSAGQGPRGGF